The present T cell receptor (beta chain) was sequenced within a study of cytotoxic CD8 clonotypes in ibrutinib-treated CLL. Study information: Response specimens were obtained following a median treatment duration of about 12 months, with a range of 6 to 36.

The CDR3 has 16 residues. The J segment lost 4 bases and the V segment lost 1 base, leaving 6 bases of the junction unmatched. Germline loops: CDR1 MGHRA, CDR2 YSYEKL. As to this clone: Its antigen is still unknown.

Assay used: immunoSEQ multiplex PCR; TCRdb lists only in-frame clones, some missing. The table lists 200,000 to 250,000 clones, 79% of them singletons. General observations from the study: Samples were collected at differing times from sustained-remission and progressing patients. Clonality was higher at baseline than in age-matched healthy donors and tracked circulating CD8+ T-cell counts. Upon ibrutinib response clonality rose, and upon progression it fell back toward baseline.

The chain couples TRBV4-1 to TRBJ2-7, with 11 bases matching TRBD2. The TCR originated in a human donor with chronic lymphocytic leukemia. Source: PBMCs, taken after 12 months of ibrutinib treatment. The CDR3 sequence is CASSQALGLAVYEQYF. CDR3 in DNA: TGCGCCAGCAGCCAAGCTCTGGGACTAGCGGTTTACGAGCAGTACTTC.